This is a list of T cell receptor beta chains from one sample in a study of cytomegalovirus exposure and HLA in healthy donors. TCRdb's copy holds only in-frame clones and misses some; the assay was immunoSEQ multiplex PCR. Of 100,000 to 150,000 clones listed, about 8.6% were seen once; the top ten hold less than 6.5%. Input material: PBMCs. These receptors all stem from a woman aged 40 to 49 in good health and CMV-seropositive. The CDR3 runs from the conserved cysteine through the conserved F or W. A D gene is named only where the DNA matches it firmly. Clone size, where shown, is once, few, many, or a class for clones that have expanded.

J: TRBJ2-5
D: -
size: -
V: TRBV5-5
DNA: TGTGCCAGCAGCTTGGGCGGCCAAGAGACCCAGTACTTC
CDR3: CASSLGGQETQYF

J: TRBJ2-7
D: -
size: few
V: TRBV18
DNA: TGTGCCAGCTCCCAGGGGTCCCACTCCTACGAGCAGTACTTC
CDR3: CASSQGSHSYEQYF

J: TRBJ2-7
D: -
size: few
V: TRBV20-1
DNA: TGCAGCGCCGGCGGAGCCTACGAGCAGTACTTC
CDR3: CSAGGAYEQYF

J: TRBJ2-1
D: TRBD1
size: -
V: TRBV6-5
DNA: TGTGCCAGCAGCCCCATCCCGGGACAGGGAAATGAGCAGTTCTTC
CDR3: CASSPIPGQGNEQFF

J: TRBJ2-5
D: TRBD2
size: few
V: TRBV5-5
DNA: TGTGCCAGCAGCCGGGGCGGGGGGGCTCAGGAGACCCAGTACTTC
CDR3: CASSRGGGAQETQYF

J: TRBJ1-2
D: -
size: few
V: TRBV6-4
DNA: TGTGCCAGCAGCTACAGGGTATTCGGTGATGGCTACACCTTC
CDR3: CASSYRVFGDGYTF

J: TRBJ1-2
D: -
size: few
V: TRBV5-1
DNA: TGCGCCAGCAGCTTGGCACAGGGCGACGCTAACTATGGCTACACCTTC
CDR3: CASSLAQGDANYGYTF

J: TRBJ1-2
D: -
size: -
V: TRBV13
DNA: TGTGCCACCCAGCCCCCGGGGGGGGAGGGCTACACCTTC
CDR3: CATQPPGGEGYTF

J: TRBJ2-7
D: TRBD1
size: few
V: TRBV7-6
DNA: TGTGCCAGCAGCTCTATCCCCCCCGGGACAGGTTACCACGAGCAGTACTTC
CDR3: CASSSIPPGTGYHEQYF

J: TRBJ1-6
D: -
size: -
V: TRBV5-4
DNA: TGTGCCAGCAGCCCTCCCGGGAGGGGAAGGTCACCCCTCCACTTT
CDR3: CASSPPGRGRSPLHF

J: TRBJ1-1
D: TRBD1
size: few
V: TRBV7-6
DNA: TGTGCCAGCAGCTTAGCGGGGACAGGTAATGAAGCTTTCTTT
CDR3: CASSLAGTGNEAFF

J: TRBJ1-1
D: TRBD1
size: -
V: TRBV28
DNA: TGTGCCAGCAGGGAAACCGGGACAGGGATCGACACTGAAGCTTTCTTT
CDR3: CASRETGTGIDTEAFF

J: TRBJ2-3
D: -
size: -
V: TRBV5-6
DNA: TGTGCCAGCAGCCTACTCGGGAGAGCGCTTATGGATACGCAGTATTTT
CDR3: CASSLLGRALMDTQYF

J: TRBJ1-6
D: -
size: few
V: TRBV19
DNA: TGTGCCAGTAGTTTTCAGGGGAATTCACCCCTCCACTTT
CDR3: CASSFQGNSPLHF

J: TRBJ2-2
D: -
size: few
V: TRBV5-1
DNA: TGCGCCAGCAGCTTGATGGGGGCGAGCACCGGGGAGCTGTTTTTT
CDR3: CASSLMGASTGELFF

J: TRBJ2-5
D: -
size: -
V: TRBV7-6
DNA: TGTGCCAGCAGCTCAAATCAAGAGACCCAGTACTTC
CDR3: CASSSNQETQYF

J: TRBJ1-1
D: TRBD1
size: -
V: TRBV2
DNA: TGTGCCAGCATAGCTGACAGGGAAGGGACTGAAGCTTTCTTT
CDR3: CASIADREGTEAFF

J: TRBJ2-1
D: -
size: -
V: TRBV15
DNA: TGTGCCACCAGAAGTGGCGGCAATGAGCAGTTCTTC
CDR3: CATRSGGNEQFF

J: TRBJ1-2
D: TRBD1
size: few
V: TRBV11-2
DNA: TGTGCCAGCAGGAGTGGACAGGGGGGACGTAACTATGGCTACACCTTC
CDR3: CASRSGQGGRNYGYTF

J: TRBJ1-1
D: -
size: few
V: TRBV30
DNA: TGTGCCTGGAGCCAACGGGGGGGAATGAACACTGAAGCTTTCTTT
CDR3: CAWSQRGGMNTEAFF

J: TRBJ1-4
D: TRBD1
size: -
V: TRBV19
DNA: TGTGCCAGTAGTCCTCTACAGGGGGCGGCTAATGAAAAACTGTTTTTT
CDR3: CASSPLQGAANEKLFF

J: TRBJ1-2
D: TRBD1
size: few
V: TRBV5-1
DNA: TGCGCCAGCAGTCCGACAGGGGCACATGGCTACACCTTC
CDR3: CASSPTGAHGYTF

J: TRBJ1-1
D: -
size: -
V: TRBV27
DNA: TGTGCCAGCTCCTGGGGGACTCAAGCTTTCTTT
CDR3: CASSWGTQAFF

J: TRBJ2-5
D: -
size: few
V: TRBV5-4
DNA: TGTGCCAGCAGCCCCCTTTTGGCGGGGGCCTCCCAAGAGACCCAGTACTTC
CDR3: CASSPLLAGASQETQYF

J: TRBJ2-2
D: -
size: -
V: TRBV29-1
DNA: TGCAGCGTTGTTGGGCTGTTGAACACCGGGGAGCTGTTTTTT
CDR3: CSVVGLLNTGELFF

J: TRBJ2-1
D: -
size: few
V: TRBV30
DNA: TGTGCCTGGCTTGGAAGGGGTCTGAGCTCCTACAATGAGCAGTTCTTC
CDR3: CAWLGRGLSSYNEQFF

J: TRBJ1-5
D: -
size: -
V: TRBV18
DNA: TGTGCCAGCTCGACAGGTTCAACGGCCCAGCATTTT
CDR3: CASSTGSTAQHF

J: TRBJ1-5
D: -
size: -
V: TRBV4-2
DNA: TGTGCCAGCAGCCCCGGGCGCAGGGAAGGGCCCCAGCATTTT
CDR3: CASSPGRREGPQHF

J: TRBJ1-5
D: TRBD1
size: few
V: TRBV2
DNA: TGTGCCCAGGGGGCCGGTAATCAGCCCCAGCATTTT
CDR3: CAQGAGNQPQHF

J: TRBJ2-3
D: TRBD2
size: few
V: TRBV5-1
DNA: TGCGCCAGCAGCTTGGCCGTAGCGGGGGTGAGCACAGATACGCAGTATTTT
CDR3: CASSLAVAGVSTDTQYF

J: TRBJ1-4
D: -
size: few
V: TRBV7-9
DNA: TGTGCCAGCAGCTTAGAAGGGGGTAATGAAAAACTGTTTTTT
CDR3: CASSLEGGNEKLFF

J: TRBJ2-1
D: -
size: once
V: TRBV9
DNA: TGTGCCAGCAGCGCCACCCTGGGGGCCATTGAGCAGTTCTTC
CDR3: CASSATLGAIEQFF

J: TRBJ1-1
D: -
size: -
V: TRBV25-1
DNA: TGTGCCAGCAGTGCAACGACCGGGACACAACACCGGGAAGCTTTCTTT
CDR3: CASSATTGTQHREAFF

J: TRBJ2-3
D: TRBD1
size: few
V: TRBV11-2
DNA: TGTGCCAGCAGCTCCGGACAGGCGAGCACAGATACGCAGTATTTT
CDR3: CASSSGQASTDTQYF

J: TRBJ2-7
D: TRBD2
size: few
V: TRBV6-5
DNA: TGTGCCAGCAGACTCGGGACTAGCGAGCAGTACTTC
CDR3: CASRLGTSEQYF

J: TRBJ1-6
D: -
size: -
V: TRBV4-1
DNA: TGCGCCAGCAGCCAAGGACAGTTCATCTATAATTCACCCCTCCACTTT
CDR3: CASSQGQFIYNSPLHF

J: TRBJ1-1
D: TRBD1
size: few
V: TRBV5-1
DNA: TGCGCCAGCAGCGGAAACAGGGGAGAACCTAGTACTGAAGCTTTCTTT
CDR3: CASSGNRGEPSTEAFF

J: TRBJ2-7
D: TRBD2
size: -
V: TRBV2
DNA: TGTGCCAGCAGTGGACTAGCGGGGGGAACCTACGAGCAGTACTTC
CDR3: CASSGLAGGTYEQYF

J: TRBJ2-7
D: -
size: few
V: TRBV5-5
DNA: TGTGCCAGCAGCCGTCGTCAAGCTAGCGCGAACGAGCAGTACTTC
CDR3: CASSRRQASANEQYF

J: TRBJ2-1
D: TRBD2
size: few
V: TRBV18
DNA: TGTGCCAGCTCACCACCAGGGGCGGGGGGGACCTACAATGAGCAGTTCTTC
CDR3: CASSPPGAGGTYNEQFF

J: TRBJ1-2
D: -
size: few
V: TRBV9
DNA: TGTGCCAGCAGCGACCACAGGGACCCGAGCCGGGTCTATGGCTACACCTTC
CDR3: CASSDHRDPSRVYGYTF

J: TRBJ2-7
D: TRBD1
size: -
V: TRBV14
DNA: TGTGCCAGCAGCCAGTTCAGGGGGTCATCCAGAGACTCCTACGAGCAGTACTTC
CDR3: CASSQFRGSSRDSYEQYF

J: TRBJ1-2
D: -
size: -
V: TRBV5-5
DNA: TGTGCCAGCAGCTTGGCCTACGAGGGCGGTTGGGGGCGCGGCTACACCTTC
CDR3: CASSLAYEGGWGRGYTF

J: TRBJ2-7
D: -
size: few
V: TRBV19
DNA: TGTGCCAGTAGTATAGGACGGGGCTCCTACGAGCAGTACTTC
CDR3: CASSIGRGSYEQYF

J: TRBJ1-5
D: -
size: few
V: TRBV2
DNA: TGTGCCAGCAGTGGGCAGGGGTTGATCGGGCAGCCCCAGCATTTT
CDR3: CASSGQGLIGQPQHF

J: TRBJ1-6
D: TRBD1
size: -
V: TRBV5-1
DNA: TGCGCCAGCAGCAAAGGACAGGGTTCCGACTCACCCCTCCACTTT
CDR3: CASSKGQGSDSPLHF

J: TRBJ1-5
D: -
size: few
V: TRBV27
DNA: TGTGCCAGCAAGGGGTCGTGGGGCGCCGATCAGCCCCAGCATTTT
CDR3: CASKGSWGADQPQHF

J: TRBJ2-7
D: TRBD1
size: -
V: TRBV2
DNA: TGTGCCAGCAGCTCCTCACAGGGGGCAGGTGACTTC
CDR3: CASSSSQGAGDF

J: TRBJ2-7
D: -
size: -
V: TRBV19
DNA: TGTGCCAGTAGTGTTCAGGCGGGTTACGAGCAGTACTTC
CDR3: CASSVQAGYEQYF

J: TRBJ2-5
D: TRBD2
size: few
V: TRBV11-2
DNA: TGTGCCAGCAGCTTAGTAATTAGCGGGGAGACCCAGTACTTC
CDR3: CASSLVISGETQYF

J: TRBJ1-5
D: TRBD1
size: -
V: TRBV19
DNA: TGTGCCAGTAGTATAGGGACAGGTTTCGGCCAGCCCCAGCATTTT
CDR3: CASSIGTGFGQPQHF

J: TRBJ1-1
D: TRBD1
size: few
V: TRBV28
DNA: TGTGCCAGCCTAAGGGGGCTAAGGACTGAAGCTTTCTTT
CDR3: CASLRGLRTEAFF

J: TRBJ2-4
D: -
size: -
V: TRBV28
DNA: TGTGCCAGCAGTCGTCGCCTCACAGGAAAATTAGCCAAAAACATTCAGTACTTC
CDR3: CASSRRLTGKLAKNIQYF

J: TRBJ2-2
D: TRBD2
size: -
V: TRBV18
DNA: TGTGCCAGCTCACTTCAGAGGAAGCGGGGTCACACCGGGGAGCTGTTTTTT
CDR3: CASSLQRKRGHTGELFF

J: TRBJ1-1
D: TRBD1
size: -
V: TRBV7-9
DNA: TGTGCCAGCAGCCCACGGACAGGGGGCAACACTGAAGCTTTCTTT
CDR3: CASSPRTGGNTEAFF